This TCR beta chain was recovered during a study of ipilimumab plus nivolumab after autologous stem cell transplantation (dated by TCRdb to the early 2020s). Regarding the study in general: The median number of doses received by trial patients was 5 for ipilimumab and 8 for nivolumab. The myeloma cohort included high-risk transplant-naive patients and patients relapsing within 3 years of a first autologous transplant. The trial enrolled patients with high-risk diffuse large B cell lymphoma, mature T cell lymphoma, or multiple myeloma undergoing autologous transplant. The intent-to-treat population of the trial was made up of some 36 patients.

The CDR3 runs 15 residues from the cysteine to the phenylalanine. Only the CDR3 DNA is retained, 45 bases long and in frame from the first base. The germline V gene sets CDR1 to MDHEN and CDR2 to SYDVKM. The junction shows trimming of 8 bases on V and 5 bases on J, and the gene matches do not reach 11 bases of it. The paper as a whole reports these results and caveats: Combined checkpoint inhibition appeared tolerable as post-transplant consolidation, according to the authors' conclusion. Per the authors, a biologic rationale for further study of the post-transplant checkpoint inhibition approach was offered by T cell receptor repertoire, regulatory T cell phenotype and gut microbiota profiles.

This clone was counted a single time. Its antigen has not been determined. One base away there is no much larger clone; base qualities are not given. Starting 14 to 28 days after the autologous transplant, patients began checkpoint therapy, which included ipilimumab at 1 mg/kg intravenously on day 1 of selected weeks. Nivolumab was administered at 3 mg/kg intravenously on day 1 of weeks 1, 4, 7, 10, and every two weeks through week 26. This was a Phase Ib clinical trial that tested ipilimumab plus nivolumab, given as combined checkpoint inhibition, for consolidation following autologous stem cell transplantation. The library was built by means of the immunoSEQ multiplex PCR assay. TCRdb took over this immuneACCESS table, retaining in-frame rearrangements with V and J assigned. Such tables are incomplete; in checked studies, under half of the missing clones stem from an unresolved V gene, and the remainder is unexplained. This sample comprises about 9,500 clones, 65% to 80% of them detected only once. In total, the top ten clones hold about a sixth of the sample.

The sample consisted of PBMCs, taken in a trial of ipilimumab plus nivolumab as post-transplant consolidation. The rearranged chain carries TRBV28 and TRBJ1-1, with 10 bases aligning to TRBD1. The receptor's source is a female donor with multiple myeloma. The nucleotides are TGTGCCAGCGGCCTTCTGGGACAGGGGTTGACTGAAGCTTTCTTT. It encodes CASGLLGQGLTEAFF.